This TCR beta chain was recovered during a study of post-analysis software for immune sequencing data. Across the whole study: The patients showed relapsing-remitting, secondary progressive and progressive-relapsing multiple sclerosis courses. Study outcomes and limitations: Compared with controls, patients showed significantly lower normalized Chao1 diversity. TRBV segments more frequent in patients than in controls numbered five and included TRBV5-6, TRBV5-1 and TRBV20-1. By F measure, samples from a shared preparation batch strongly co-clustered.

This clonotype has only a few counts. Its antigen is not known. Prepared libraries of TCR beta cDNA carried unique molecular identifiers. A population of about 0.95 to 10 million T cells gave rise to around 480,000 cDNA molecules. TCRdb re-analysed the PCR reads in MiXCR, keeping a single row per CDR3 protein. The table has under 650,000 distinct CDR3 sequences, 44% seen once. Germline CDR1 MNHEY, CDR2 SVGEGT. V lost 0 bases and J lost 5; bases outside the gene matches: 1. This CDR3 contains 15 residues. Sequenced sample: blood. This receptor was taken from a girl aged 10 to 17 with multiple sclerosis. The chain employs TRBV6-2 or TRBV6-3 and TRBJ2-3; 11 bases are shared with TRBD2. CDR3 loop: CASSYSGLAGDTQYF. DNA of the CDR3: TGTGCCAGCAGTTACTCCGGACTAGCGGGAGATACGCAGTATTTT.